This T cell receptor beta chain was retrieved from a study of shared clonotypes between healthy human individuals. CD8 cells regarded as naive lacked CD45RO, were positively chosen for CCR7, and omitted terminally differentiated effector memory CD45RA+ cells. Some clones are missing from TCRdb's copy, which holds only in-frame ones; the method was immunoSEQ multiplex PCR. The sample has around 2,000,000 clones, approximately 94% seen once; the top ten hold around 1.2%. Germline V gene sequence: CDR1 SGHAT, CDR2 FQNNGV. This CDR3 is built from 16 residues. Trimming removed 5 bases at V and 0 bases at J, with 16 bases between.

The genes are TRBV11-2 and TRBJ1-1, with D possibly being TRBD1 (5 bases). The receptor's source is a man aged 18 to 29 in good health. What was sequenced was naive CD8+ T cells sorted from blood. This CDR3 is CASSLSADKLNTEAFF. In nucleotides, the CDR3 is TGTGCCAGCAGCCTATCCGCGGACAAATTGAACACTGAAGCTTTCTTT.